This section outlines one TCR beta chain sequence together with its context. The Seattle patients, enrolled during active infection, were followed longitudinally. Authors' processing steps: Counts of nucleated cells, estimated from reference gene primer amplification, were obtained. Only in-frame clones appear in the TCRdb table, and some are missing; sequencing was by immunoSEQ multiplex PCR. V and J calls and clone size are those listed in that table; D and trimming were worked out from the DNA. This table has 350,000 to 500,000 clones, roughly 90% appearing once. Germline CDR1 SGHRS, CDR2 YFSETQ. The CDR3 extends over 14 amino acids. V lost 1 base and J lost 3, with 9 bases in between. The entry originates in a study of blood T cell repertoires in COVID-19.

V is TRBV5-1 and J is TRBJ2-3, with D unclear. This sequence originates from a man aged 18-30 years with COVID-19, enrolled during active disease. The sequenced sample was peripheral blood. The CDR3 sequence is CASSLNSETDTQYF. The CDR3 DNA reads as TGCGCCAGCAGCTTGAATAGTGAAACAGATACGCAGTATTTT.